The present T cell receptor beta chain was sequenced within a study of response to subunit inactivated influenza vaccine. Whole-study findings and limits: Each seasonal flu vaccination may recruit only limited new T cells, authors suggested.

This clonotype showed up many times. Its specificity is unknown. Each CDR3 protein gets one entry after TCRdb re-called the RT-PCR reads with MiXCR. Of 590,000 or so distinct CDR3 sequences in the sample, 11% to 15% were seen once. The CDR3 is made up of 12 amino acids. V was trimmed by 5 bases and J by 8 bases, leaving 10 bases between them. The material sequenced was PBMCs from blood, taken 14 to 15 days before vaccination. The chain has TRBV12-3 or TRBV12-4 and TRBJ2-1; D possibly matches TRBD1 or TRBD2 (5 bases each). This clonotype was obtained from a man aged 50-60 years who received an inactivated influenza vaccine. DNA for the CDR3: TGTGCCAGCAGTCCAGGGACCCATGAGCAGTTCTTC. Its protein is CASSPGTHEQFF.